This entry lists 23 T cell receptor beta chains sequenced from one sample in a study of post-analysis software for immune sequencing data. Prepared TCR beta cDNA libraries contained unique molecular identifiers. TCRdb re-derived calls from the PCR reads in MiXCR, one entry per CDR3 protein. Of approximately 400,000 distinct CDR3 sequences in the sample, less than 35% were seen once. Findings and limits, study-wide: Patients showed TRBV5-6, TRBV5-1 and TRBV20-1 among several TRBV segments more frequent than in controls.

The antigens these receptors bind are not known. Sequenced: blood. The origin of the receptors is a girl aged 5-17 years with multiple sclerosis.

The rearrangement uses TRBV5-1 and TRBJ1-4; 8 nucleotides align to TRBD1. CDR1 SGHRS and CDR2 YFSETQ come from the germline V gene. The CDR3 spans 15 residues. The V gene end was trimmed by 2 bases and the J gene end by 6 bases; junction bases not matched to a gene: 6. The CDR3 nucleotides read TGCGCCAGCAGCTTCCAAACAGGGGGTGATGAAAAACTGTTTTTT. It encodes CASSFQTGGDEKLFF.

In this sample, this clonotype turned up many times. The rearrangement joins TRBV4-2 to TRBJ2-1, with unresolved D. This CDR3 has 13 residues. Germline loops: CDR1 LGHNA, CDR2 YNFKEQ. Trimming removed 5 bases from V and 4 bases from J, with 9 bases in between. CDR3 region: CASSYEPYNEQFF. The DNA for the CDR3 is TGTGCCAGCAGCTATGAGCCGTACAATGAGCAGTTCTTC.

The sample holds a few counts of this clonotype. J is TRBJ2-1 and V is TRBV7-2; 14 nucleotides agree with TRBD2. The CDR3 runs 17 residues. Germline V lookup: CDR1 SGHTA, CDR2 FQGNSA. The ends lost 4 bases at V and 5 bases at J; junction bases unmatched: 7. The CDR3 here is CASSSYGLAGGNNEQFF. In DNA, the CDR3 is TGTGCCAGCAGCTCTTACGGACTAGCGGGGGGAAACAATGAGCAGTTCTTC.

This sequence joins TRBV6-5 and TRBJ1-6; 9 positions agree with TRBD1. The CDR3 length is 14 residues. Trimming at V came to 6 bases and at J to 9 bases, leaving 6 bases not matched to a gene. Per the germline V gene, CDR1 is MNHEY and CDR2 is SVGAGI. The CDR3 DNA reads as TGTGCCAGCAGGACGGGACAGGGAGGTTCACCCCTCCACTTT. It is translated as CASRTGQGGSPLHF.

The chain employs TRBV3-1 and TRBJ2-3; 10 positions match TRBD1. The CDR3 consists of 14 residues. V shed 5 bases, J shed 6 bases, and the junction held 5 bases outside the gene matches. Germline V gives CDR1 LGHDT, CDR2 YNNKEL (reference sequence). The DNA of the CDR3 is TGTGCCAGCAGCAGGGACAGGGGATGGGATACGCAGTATTTT. This gives the protein CASSRDRGWDTQYF.

This sequence joins TRBV4-1 and TRBJ1-1, with D uncertain. The CDR3 loop spans 14 amino acids. Looked up from germline, CDR1 is MGHRA and CDR2 is YSYEKL. V lost 3 bases and J lost 0, with 8 bases in between. The CDR3 sequence is CASSHGDLNTEAFF. The CDR3 DNA reads TGCGCCAGCAGCCACGGAGACCTGAACACTGAAGCTTTCTTT.

This clonotype was detected only a few times. The rearrangement joins TRBV28 to TRBJ2-1, with D tentatively TRBD2 (5 bases). CDR3 length: 17 residues. V was cut by 5 bases and J by 0 bases, with 17 bases left in between. Per germline, CDR1 MDHEN and CDR2 SYDVKM. CDR3 bases: TGTGCCAGCAGTGGTTGGAGAGCGGACTCCTCCTACAATGAGCAGTTCTTC. This encodes CASSGWRADSSYNEQFF.

This clonotype was seen only a few times. The CDR3 spells CASSRTGGGGPQPQHF. In DNA, the CDR3 is TGTGCCAGCAGTCGCACAGGTGGGGGGGGGCCTCAGCCCCAGCATTTT. The gene calls are TRBV12-3 or TRBV12-4 and TRBJ1-5; TRBD1 might be the D (6 bases). V was cut by 5 bases and J by 6 bases, with 20 bases left in between. This CDR3 has 16 amino acids.

In this sample, this clonotype turned up a few times. The chain recombines TRBV7-3 with TRBJ2-3; D unresolved. The CDR3 has 13 residues. V dropped 2 bases and J dropped 4 bases, with 7 bases sitting between them. CDR1 is SGHTA and CDR2 is FQGTGA in the germline V gene. CDR3 sequence (DNA): TGTGCCAGCAGCTTAGACGGTCCAGATACGCAGTATTTT. It codes for CASSLDGPDTQYF.

The chain has TRBV20-1 and TRBJ2-7; the D gene is possibly TRBD2 (6 bases). CDR3 size: 12 residues. V shed 0 bases and J shed 3 bases, with 6 bases lying between them. Looked up from germline, CDR1 is DFQATT and CDR2 is SNEGSKA (reference sequence). The CDR3 nucleotides read TGCAGTGCTAGAGAGGGGGGCTACGAGCAGTACTTC. Translated: CSAREGGYEQYF.

The chain recombines TRBV15 with TRBJ2-7; D call uncertain. This CDR3 has 14 residues. Trimming stripped 4 bases from V and 3 bases from J, with 13 bases between. Germline CDR1 and CDR2: LNHNV and YYDKDF (reference sequence). The CDR3 region is CATSIGTLNYEQYF. CDR3 in DNA: TGTGCCACCAGCATCGGCACTTTGAACTACGAGCAGTACTTC.

The chain links TRBV20-1 to TRBJ2-1; 9 nucleotides agree with TRBD2. J was trimmed by 2 bases and V by 0 bases; bases with no gene match: 11. The CDR3 runs to 18 residues. CDR1 and CDR2 from the germline V gene are DFQATT and SNEGSKA (reference sequence). In nucleotides, the CDR3 is TGCAGTGCTAGAGATTATAGGGCGACTAGCGGAGCCTACAATGAGCAGTTCTTC. This sequence encodes CSARDYRATSGAYNEQFF.

The gene calls are TRBV5-1 and TRBJ1-2; 8 bases match TRBD1. The CDR3 length is 14 residues. Germline CDR1 and CDR2: SGHRS and YFSETQ. V was clipped by 4 bases and J by 8 bases; unmatched bases: 10. The CDR3 region has the DNA TGCGCCAGCAGCCAACCCAATGGACAGGGAGGCTACACCTTC. Its translation: CASSQPNGQGGYTF. Variable domain in full (rest from reference TRBV5-1 and TRBJ1-2): KAGVTQTPRYLIKTRGQQVTLSCSPISGHRSVSWYQQTPGQGLQFLFEYFSETQRNKGNFPGRFSGRQFSNSRSEMNVSTLELGDSALYLCASSQPNGQGGYTFGSGTRLTVV.

The chain uses TRBV6-1 and TRBJ2-3; 11 bases match TRBD2. Germline CDR1 and CDR2: MNHNS and SASEGT. The CDR3 loop spans 15 amino acids. V dropped 6 bases and J dropped 2; count of bases not matched to a gene: 4. For the CDR3, the DNA is TGTGCCAGCAGGGATAGCGGGGGGGCCACAGATACGCAGTATTTT. Translation: CASRDSGGATDTQYF.

This clonotype came up a few times. The chain links TRBV6-6 to TRBJ1-5, with D unresolved. V lost 7 bases, J lost 3 bases, and 7 bases lay in between. The CDR3 contains 12 residues. Germline values: CDR1 MNHNY, CDR2 SVGAGI (reference sequence). CDR3 DNA sequence: TGTGCCAGCATTGGTGTCAATCAGCCCCAGCATTTT. It encodes CASIGVNQPQHF.

This clonotype was seen many times. The junction shows a germline mismatch at one end, possibly a read error. This sequence joins TRBV12-3 or TRBV12-4 and TRBJ1-2; 9 bases agree with TRBD1. CDR3 length equals 14 residues. CDR3 sequence reads: CASSPGQGNYGYTF. Written as DNA, the CDR3 is TGCGCCAGCAGCCCAGGACAGGGGAACTATGGCTACACCTTC.

The chain couples TRBV6-5 to TRBJ1-6, with D unclear. V gave up 6 bases and J gave up 10 bases, with 22 bases separating them. Germline V gene sequence: CDR1 MNHEY, CDR2 SVGAGI. The CDR3 covers 16 residues. The CDR3 loop is CASRAATRAVGSPLHF. CDR3 nucleotide sequence: TGTGCCAGCAGAGCGGCCACGCGGGCCGTTGGGTCACCCCTCCACTTT.

The genes are TRBV5-8 and TRBJ2-5; a weak D match, TRBD2 (6 bases). The CDR3 consists of 16 residues. Germline loops: CDR1 SGHTS, CDR2 YDEGEE. The V and J ends lost 0 bases and 4 bases respectively, with 16 bases between them. CDR3 sequence: CASSLAGTRGRETQYF. The DNA for the CDR3 is TGTGCCAGCAGCTTGGCCGGGACTCGGGGGAGAGAGACCCAGTACTTC. Variable domain in full (rest from reference TRBV5-8 and TRBJ2-5): EAGVTQSPTHLIKTRGQQATLRCSPISGHTSVYWYQQALGLGLQFLLWYDEGEERNRGNFPPRFSGRQFPNYSSELNVNALELEDSALYLCASSLAGTRGRETQYFGPGTRLLVL.

The chain is built from TRBV27 and TRBJ1-6; TRBD1 might be the D (6 bases). The CDR3 covers 14 residues. Per the germline V gene, CDR1 is MNHEY and CDR2 is SMNVEV (reference sequence). Trimming cost V 5 bases and J 10 bases, with 15 bases left between them. CDR3 sequence (DNA): TGTGCCAGCAGTCCCCAGGGGTGGGGGTCACCCCTCCACTTT. It specifies CASSPQGWGSPLHF.

The CDR3 DNA reads as TGCGCCAGCAGCACCTCCGGGACAGGGTTAGGAGATACGCAGTATTTT. Protein sequence: CASSTSGTGLGDTQYF. The J gene is TRBJ2-3, the V gene TRBV5-1, with 9 bases aligning to TRBD1. The CDR3 spans 16 residues. Losses at the gene ends were 4 bases for V and 5 bases for J; bases not matched to a gene: 11. Germline values: CDR1 SGHRS, CDR2 YFSETQ.

This sequence joins TRBV19 and TRBJ2-1, with unresolved D. V gave up 0 bases and J gave up 4 bases, with 7 bases separating them. CDR3 length: 14 residues. Germline CDR1 reads LNHDA; CDR2 reads SQIVND (reference sequence). CDR3 loop: CASSIEATYNEQFF. The CDR3 DNA reads as TGTGCCAGTAGTATAGAGGCGACATACAATGAGCAGTTCTTC.

As concerns this clonotype: The junction departs from germline at one end; a sequencing error may be responsible. This chain uses TRBV5-1 with TRBJ2-7, with TRBD1 matching over 10 bases. The J call is in doubt because the DNA end fits TRBJ2-5 better. The length of the CDR3 is 15 residues. From germline, CDR1 is SGHRS and CDR2 YFSETQ. The CDR3 is CASSLGDRGGETQYF. CDR3 in DNA: TGCGCCAGCAGTTTGGGGGACAGGGGTGGTGAGACCCAGTACTTC.

This clonotype has a single count. This sequence joins TRBV10-3 and TRBJ1-6, with a tentative D call TRBD1 (5 bases). Germline V gene lookup returns CDR1 ENHRY and CDR2 SYGVKD. This CDR3 has 15 amino acids. Trimming removed 2 bases at V and 7 bases at J, with 12 bases between. The CDR3 here is CAISEPGAVNSPLHF. The DNA of the CDR3 is TGTGCCATCAGTGAGCCTGGGGCAGTAAATTCACCCCTCCACTTT.